The 22 T cell receptor beta chains in this list originate from one sample, sequenced in a study of shared clonotypes between healthy human individuals. Here immunoSEQ multiplex PCR was the method, and the copy in TCRdb shows in-frame clones only, minus some. The sample lists some 500,000 clones; 65% to 80% were seen once. The sample consisted of PBMCs. The receptor source for this set is a woman in her forties in good health. Some clones in this sample may be carry-over from other donors' samples.

The rearrangement joins TRBV7-2 to TRBJ1-1; no firm D call. The CDR3 is 12 amino acids. The germline V gene encodes CDR1 SGHTA and CDR2 FQGNSA. Trimming stripped 2 bases from V and 5 bases from J, with 6 bases between. CDR3 residues: CASSLIGTEAFF. In DNA, the CDR3 is TGTGCCAGCAGCTTAATCGGGACTGAAGCTTTCTTT.

In the case of this clone: An end of the junction differs from the germline gene, which may be a read error. The chain has TRBV28 and TRBJ2-7, with 10 positions matching TRBD1. Germline V gene lookup returns CDR1 MDHEN and CDR2 SYDVKM. CDR3 length: 14 residues. CDR3 DNA sequence: TGTGCCAGCAGTTTATTCGGGACAGGGGAACTTGCCAACTTC. Amino acid sequence: CASSLFGTGELANF.

V usage is TRBV5-1 and J usage is TRBJ2-5; perhaps TRBD1 as D (5 bases). The length of the CDR3 is 15 residues. Deletions cut 0 bases from V and 5 bases from J, with 14 bases between. The V gene's germline CDR1 is SGHRS and CDR2 YFSETQ. The CDR3 protein is CASSLEGRAWETQYF. In DNA, the CDR3 is TGCGCCAGCAGCTTGGAAGGCAGGGCGTGGGAGACCCAGTACTTC.

The chain combines TRBV4-3 with TRBJ2-5; TRBD2 is a possible D gene (6 bases). This CDR3 is built from 15 residues. CDR1 and CDR2 from the germline V gene are LGHNA and YSLEER. Deletions cut 0 bases from V and 7 bases from J, with 15 bases between. This chain's CDR3 is CASSQEVGGWVTQYF. The CDR3 coding sequence is TGCGCCAGCAGCCAAGAAGTCGGGGGATGGGTGACCCAGTACTTC.

The rearrangement links TRBV4-3 to TRBJ2-3; no firm D call. Germline V gene sequence: CDR1 LGHNA, CDR2 YSLEER. Trimming took off 1 base at V and 2 bases at J, with 10 bases between the two ends. This CDR3 region has 15 residues. The CDR3 DNA reads as TGCGCCAGCAGCCAAGTCGGCTCCAACACAGATACGCAGTATTTT. Translating gives CASSQVGSNTDTQYF.

This chain connects TRBV4-2 to TRBJ2-2; TRBD2 is a possible D gene (6 bases). Per germline, CDR1 LGHNA and CDR2 YNFKEQ. The CDR3 is made up of 17 amino acids. Trimming stripped 1 base from V and 2 bases from J, with 14 bases between. The CDR3 DNA is TGTGCCAGCAGCCAAGTCCTCGGGACTCATAACACCGGGGAGCTGTTTTTT. Protein sequence: CASSQVLGTHNTGELFF.

This clone was found a few times. The same CDR3 arises from other DNA sequences in this sample as well. The chain combines TRBV28 with TRBJ1-1; D remains ambiguous. Per the germline V gene, CDR1 is MDHEN and CDR2 is SYDVKM. The CDR3 covers 12 residues. Trimming shortened V by 5 bases and J by 3 bases, and 7 bases separated the two germline ends. CDR3 protein: CASSLGDTEAFF. The CDR3 DNA sequence: TGTGCCAGCAGTCTTGGGGACACTGAAGCTTTCTTT.

In this sample, this clone turned up a few times. V gene TRBV10-3 combines with J gene TRBJ2-5; 8 nucleotides match TRBD1. CDR1 and CDR2 from the germline V gene are ENHRY and SYGVKD. This CDR3 contains 13 residues. J was trimmed by 1 base and V by 10 bases; bases with no gene match: 5. CDR3 in amino acids: CATRTGGQETQYF. As DNA, the CDR3 is TGTGCCACACGAACAGGGGGCCAAGAGACCCAGTACTTC.

This clone was observed many times. The V call is TRBV6-6, the J call TRBJ2-7; D is ambiguous. CDR3 length equals 11 residues. Germline V CDR1 and CDR2: MNHNY, SVGAGI (reference sequence). V was cut by 6 bases and J by 5 bases, with 8 bases left in between. Here the CDR3 DNA reads TGTGCCAGCAGGAAGGGCGACGAGCAGTACTTC. Its translation is CASRKGDEQYF.

The chain carries TRBV7-8 and TRBJ2-1; a weak D match, TRBD1 (5 bases). Germline assignment: CDR1 SGHVS and CDR2 FQNEAQ. The V and J ends lost 4 bases and 6 bases respectively, with 16 bases between them. The CDR3 runs 15 residues. CDR3 coding DNA: TGTGCCAGCAGCTCCCTGGAGACAGTGATCAATGAGCAGTTCTTC. Its translation is CASSSLETVINEQFF. Looking up the rest from reference TRBV7-8 and TRBJ2-1 gives the full variable domain: GAGVSQSPRYKVAKRGQDVALRCDPISGHVSLFWYQQALGQGPEFLTYFQNEAQLDKSGLPSDRFFAERPEGSVSTLKIQRTQQEDSAVYLCASSSLETVINEQFFGPGTRLTVL.

The chain couples TRBV5-4 to TRBJ2-7; no reliable D call. CDR1 is SGHNT and CDR2 is YYREEE in the germline V gene (reference sequence). The CDR3 is 14 amino acids. Trimming cost V 0 bases and J 4 bases, with 11 bases left between them. CDR3 coding DNA: TGTGCCAGCAGCTTGGAAGTGACGGCGTACGAGCAGTACTTC. This gives the protein CASSLEVTAYEQYF.

This clone was detected only a few times. This sequence joins TRBV7-2 and TRBJ2-3; D unresolved. CDR1 is SGHTA, CDR2 FQGNSA, per germline. The CDR3 extends over 11 amino acids. V shed 2 bases and J shed 8 bases, with 5 bases lying between them. CDR3 region: CASSLYGTQYF. Here the CDR3 DNA reads TGTGCCAGCAGCTTATATGGTACGCAGTATTTT.

Note on this clone: The final CDR3 position lacks the conserved phenylalanine or tryptophan, pointing to a likely read error. V is TRBV29-1 and J is TRBJ2-7; TRBD1 agrees at 8 bases. The germline V gene encodes CDR1 SQVTM and CDR2 ANQGSEA. Trimming cost V 7 bases and J 0 bases; bases outside gene matches: 5. The CDR3 covers 13 residues. CDR3 in DNA: TGCAGCGCCGGACAGGGCCTCTCCTACGAGCAGTACCTC. Translation gives CSAGQGLSYEQYL.

The rearrangement uses TRBV7-8 and TRBJ2-2; D remains unclear. V shed 1 base and J shed 9 bases, with 12 bases lying between them. The CDR3 consists of 14 residues. CDR1 is SGHVS, CDR2 FQNEAQ, per germline. CDR3 in DNA: TGTGCCAGCAGCTTAGAGTCCCGTGGCCGGGAGCTGTTTTTT. Its translation: CASSLESRGRELFF.

The genes are TRBV19 and TRBJ2-1, with 13 bases matching TRBD2. Germline CDR1 LNHDA, CDR2 SQIVND (reference sequence). The CDR3 consists of 16 residues. V shed 3 bases and J 9 bases; nucleotides not matched to a gene: 8. This chain's CDR3 is CASSIQGTSGMGEQFF. Written as DNA, the CDR3 is TGTGCCAGTAGTATCCAAGGGACTAGCGGGATGGGTGAGCAGTTCTTC.

The V and J genes are TRBV25-1 and TRBJ2-7; 10 positions match TRBD1. V was clipped by 2 bases and J by 2 bases; unmatched bases: 0. This CDR3 is built from 14 residues. CDR1 MGHDK and CDR2 SYGVNS come from the germline V gene. CDR3 in DNA: TGTGCCAGCAGTGAAGGACAGGGGGCCTACGAGCAGTACTTC. Its protein is CASSEGQGAYEQYF.

The rearrangement uses TRBV29-1 and TRBJ1-1; D not certain. The length of the CDR3 is 12 residues. The germline V and J ends were trimmed by 7 bases and 0 bases, with 9 bases remaining between them. The germline CDR1 and CDR2 sequences are SQVTM and ANQGSEA. The CDR3: CSGGSVNTEAFF. The CDR3 DNA follows: TGCAGCGGGGGTTCGGTGAACACTGAAGCTTTCTTT.

As regards this clone: The identical CDR3 is also encoded by other nucleotide sequences in the sample. The gene calls are TRBV28 and TRBJ2-5; maybe TRBD2 (6 bases). Trimming left V 7 bases short and J 4 bases short, with 10 bases between. CDR3 size: 12 residues. The germline CDR1 and CDR2 sequences are MDHEN and SYDVKM. CDR3 sequence (DNA): TGTGCCAGCACGGGAGATCGAGAGACCCAGTACTTC. Translated, it gives CASTGDRETQYF.

The V and J genes are TRBV28 and TRBJ2-7; D not resolved. The CDR3 runs 15 residues. V was pared by 6 bases and J by 2 bases, with 17 bases between. Germline V CDR1 and CDR2: MDHEN, SYDVKM. In DNA form, the CDR3 reads TGTGCCAGCAGCGCTAACGACCGCCTTCCCTACGAGCAGTACTTC. Protein product: CASSANDRLPYEQYF.

This clone was counted a few times. V usage is TRBV4-1 and J usage is TRBJ1-4; no clear D gene. Germline V CDR1 and CDR2: MGHRA, YSYEKL. V was trimmed by 0 bases and J by 5 bases, leaving 16 bases between them. The CDR3 loop spans 17 amino acids. The CDR3 region is CASSQEDLLLLNEKLFF. Written as DNA, the CDR3 is TGCGCCAGCAGCCAAGAGGATTTACTACTGTTAAATGAAAAACTGTTTTTT.

The J gene is TRBJ2-3, the V gene TRBV6-1; D remains unclear. The V end lost 5 bases, the J end lost 5 bases, and 5 bases lay between the germline ends. There are 11 residues in the CDR3. Germline CDR1 MNHNS, CDR2 SASEGT. This CDR3 is CASSLLDTQYF. The CDR3 coding sequence is TGTGCCAGCAGTCTATTAGATACGCAGTATTTT.

Concerning this clone itself: This may be a read error, as it is one base from a much larger clone. CDR3 amino acids: CASSLGGRPYEQYF. The CDR3 DNA is TGTGCCAGCAGCTTAGGTGGGAGACCCTACGAGCAGTACTTC. The gene calls are TRBV11-3 and TRBJ2-7, with D perhaps matching TRBD2 (5 bases). The CDR3 has 14 residues. Trimming took 1 base from V and 2 from J, leaving 9 bases between them. Germline V gene data show CDR1 as SGHNT and CDR2 as YENEEA.